Presented here are 5 T cell receptor beta chains from one specimen sequenced in a study of shared clonotypes between healthy human individuals. Measured with immunoSEQ multiplex PCR; TCRdb has only the in-frame clones, and not every one. Among fewer than 650,000 clones, 70% to 80% were seen once, and the ten largest hold roughly 13%. The sequencing sample was made of PBMCs. The receptors stem from a woman in her 40s in good health. Some clones in this sample may be carry-over from other donors' samples.

The CDR3 DNA reads TGTGCCACCAGCAGAGATCAGACGGCAGGCACCGGGGAGCTGTTTTTT. This codes for CATSRDQTAGTGELFF. The chain joins TRBV15 to TRBJ2-2, with D uncertain. Trimming stripped 0 bases from V and 4 bases from J, with 12 bases between. In germline, CDR1 is LNHNV, CDR2 YYDKDF (reference sequence). The CDR3 has 16 residues.

In nucleotides, the CDR3 is TGTGCCAGCAGCTTGGGCCGGACAGGGGCAGAGCAGTACTTC. The encoded protein is CASSLGRTGAEQYF. The chain links TRBV5-4 to TRBJ2-7, with 9 bases lining up with TRBD1. The CDR3 consists of 14 residues. Trimming removed 0 bases from V and 7 bases from J; junction bases left unmatched: 5. The V gene's germline CDR1 is SGHNT and CDR2 YYREEE (reference sequence).

As DNA, the CDR3 is TGCAGCGTTGAGAGCCCCAACAGGGGGATAGGTCAGCCCCAGCATTTT. It specifies CSVESPNRGIGQPQHF. The chain combines TRBV29-1 with TRBJ1-5, with 8 nucleotides matching TRBD1. CDR1 and CDR2 (germline): SQVTM, ANQGSEA. The CDR3 sequence is 16 residues long. V was pared by 3 bases and J by 6 bases, with 13 bases of the junction left unmatched.

Remarks on this clone: The same CDR3 arises from other DNA sequences in this sample as well. The rearrangement uses TRBV19 and TRBJ2-5; 7 bases line up with TRBD2. CDR1 LNHDA and CDR2 SQIVND come from the germline V gene (reference sequence). The V segment lost 5 bases and the J segment 4 bases; nucleotides outside the gene matches: 4. The CDR3 extends over 13 amino acids. CDR3 sequence (DNA): TGTGCCAGTAGTGCGACGGGGGGAGAGACCCAGTACTTC. Amino acid sequence: CASSATGGETQYF.

The V and J genes are TRBV4-2 and TRBJ1-4; tentative D call: TRBD1 (5 bases). CDR3 size: 17 residues. The V end lost 0 bases, the J end lost 7 bases, and 18 bases lay between the germline ends. The germline gives CDR1 LGHNA, CDR2 YNFKEQ. CDR3 region: CASSQDGRGGAGEKLFF. The CDR3 DNA sequence: TGTGCCAGCAGCCAAGATGGGCGCGGAGGGGCGGGTGAAAAACTGTTTTTT.